This T cell receptor (beta chain) was sequenced for a study of blood T cells in healthy people across ages. A J-beta primer mix and a sample-barcoded 5' primer were used in a second PCR of about 7 to 12 cycles. Sequencing of every sample gave 3 million or more CDR3-containing paired-end reads. Each CDR3 protein gets one entry after TCRdb re-called the 5' RACE reads with MiXCR. Of nearly 1 million distinct CDR3 sequences detected, just over 50% appear once; the ten largest clones hold around a fifth. As concerns this clonotype: As yet, its antigen is unknown.

Germline V gene data show CDR1 as LGHDT and CDR2 as YNNKEL (reference sequence). The ends were cut back, 3 bases at V and 5 bases at J, with 14 bases in the middle. The CDR3 has 14 amino acids. The study's findings and limits: Samples with more naive T cells showed higher observed beta diversity. Relative to aged donors, long-lived donors carried more naive CD4+ cells and displayed higher diversity.

The chain has TRBV3-1 and TRBJ2-7; D is possibly TRBD1 (6 bases). The clonotype comes from a woman aged 55-69 years in good health. The sequencing sample was made of blood. The CDR3 DNA sequence: TGTGCCAGCAGCCAGATCAGGGGTTCCCACGAGCAGTACTTC. It yields the protein CASSQIRGSHEQYF.